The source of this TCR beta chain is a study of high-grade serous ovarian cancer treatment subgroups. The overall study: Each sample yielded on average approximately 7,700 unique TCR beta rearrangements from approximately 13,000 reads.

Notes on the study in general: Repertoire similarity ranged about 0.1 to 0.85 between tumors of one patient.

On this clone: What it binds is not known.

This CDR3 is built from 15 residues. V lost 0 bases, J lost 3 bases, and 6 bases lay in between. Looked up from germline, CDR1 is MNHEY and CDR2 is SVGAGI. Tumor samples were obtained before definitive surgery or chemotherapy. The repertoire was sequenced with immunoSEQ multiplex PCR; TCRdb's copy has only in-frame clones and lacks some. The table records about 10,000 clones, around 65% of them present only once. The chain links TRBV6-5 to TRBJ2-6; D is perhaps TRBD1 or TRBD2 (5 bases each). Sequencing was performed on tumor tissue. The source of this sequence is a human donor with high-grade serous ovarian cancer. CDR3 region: CASSYSGGGANVLTF. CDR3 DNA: TGTGCCAGCAGTTACTCTGGGGGTGGGGCCAACGTCCTGACTTTC.